The clone carrying this T cell receptor beta chain has ten or more counts. The antigen is not known. This record belongs to a study of blood T cells in healthy people across ages. Study context: With template switching, about one barcoded beta molecule was captured per two T cells.

Notes on the study in general: Versus aged donors, long-lived donors had higher diversity and more naive CD4+ cells.

Each sample yielded at least 7 million isolated PBMCs. Next came a second PCR, run for roughly 7 to 12 cycles, which used a sample-barcoded 5' primer along with a J-beta primer mix. Each CDR3 protein is one row after TCRdb ran MiXCR on the 5' RACE reads. The table has about 1,400,000 distinct CDR3 sequences, about 43% seen once. The CDR3 totals 14 residues. CDR1 and CDR2 (germline): DFQATT, SNEGSKA (reference sequence). Sequences were obtained from blood. The TCR sequence derives from a woman younger than 30 in good health. The chain uses TRBV20-1 and TRBJ2-3; the D call may be TRBD1 or TRBD2 (5 bases each). CDR3 nucleotide sequence: TGCAGCACCACCTATTTGGGGGGCACAGATACGCAGTATTTT. Its protein product is CSTTYLGGTDTQYF.